This T cell receptor (beta chain) stems from a study of blood T cells in healthy people across ages. The authors isolated at least 6.5 million PBMCs per sample. Extractions gave at least 5.5 micrograms of total RNA per sample. A second PCR, run for about 7 to 11 cycles, used a sample-barcoded 5' primer plus a J-beta primer mix. MiXCR was run by TCRdb on the 5' RACE reads, yielding one entry per CDR3 protein. The sample records 1.8 million or so distinct CDR3 sequences, about two fifths being singletons. This CDR3 is built from 18 residues. Trimming took off 8 bases at V and 5 bases at J, with 27 bases between the two ends. Per the germline V gene, CDR1 is MDHEN and CDR2 is SYDVKM.

This sequence joins TRBV28 and TRBJ2-2; D might be TRBD2 (5 bases). The sequence derives from a human donor in good health. The sequencing input was blood. CDR3 residues: CASGYPARAALITGELFF. CDR3 DNA sequence: TGTGCCAGCGGATACCCGGCGCGGGCCGCCCTGATTACCGGGGAGCTGTTTTTT.